This T cell receptor (beta chain) was identified during a study of CD4 and CD8 cells across lung adenocarcinoma regions. TCRdb called the PCR reads again in MiXCR, with one record for every CDR3 protein. The sample yields just under 10,000 distinct CDR3 sequences, around 49% seen once. Germline lookup yields CDR1 ENHRY and CDR2 SYGVKD. V was cut by 4 bases and J by 5 bases, with 22 bases left in between. The CDR3 contains 17 residues. Localized lung adenocarcinoma, a non-small cell lung cancer, affected the donors. This receptor was obtained from a male donor with lung adenocarcinoma. The CD4 and CD8 labels of this study may be unreliable. The chain combines TRBV10-3 with TRBJ2-3; perhaps TRBD2 as D (6 bases). Sequences were obtained from CD4+ T cells from the margin of a lung tumor. Written as DNA, the CDR3 is TGTGCCATCAGTGCGGGTATTGGGGGGAGAAACAAAGATACGCAGTATTTT. Residues: CAISAGIGGRNKDTQYF.